The 5 T cell receptor beta chains below all came from one sample that was sequenced in a study of response to subunit inactivated influenza vaccine. TCRdb processed the RT-PCR reads anew with MiXCR; each CDR3 protein has one entry. Among about 500,000 distinct CDR3 sequences, about an eighth were seen once, and the ten largest hold roughly 13%. Source: PBMCs from blood, taken more than 35 days after vaccination. All receptors come from a man aged 45-65 years who received an inactivated influenza vaccine.

There are many counts of this clonotype. This chain uses TRBV29-1 with TRBJ2-5; 7 bases map to TRBD1. V shed 6 bases and J 5 bases; nucleotides not matched to a gene: 6. This CDR3 comprises 12 residues. Germline V lookup: CDR1 SQVTM, CDR2 ANQGSEA. CDR3 loop: CSVDRPGETQYF. The CDR3 DNA reads TGCAGCGTGGACAGGCCGGGGGAGACCCAGTACTTC.

J is TRBJ1-6 and V is TRBV4-1; no clear D. CDR3 length: 16 amino acids. Per the germline V gene, CDR1 is MGHRA and CDR2 is YSYEKL. Trimming pared 2 bases from V and 6 bases from J, leaving 14 bases between. DNA for the CDR3: TGCGCCAGCAGCCAATTTTCGGCAGGTCCTAATTCACCCCTCCACTTT. Its protein product is CASSQFSAGPNSPLHF.

A remark on this clonotype: This could be a read error, since a much larger clone is one nucleotide away. The gene calls are TRBV12-3 or TRBV12-4 and TRBJ2-1, with D hard to call. This CDR3 region has 16 residues. V was pared by 3 bases and J by 3 bases, with 15 bases between. The CDR3 DNA is TGTGCCAGCAGTTTCGCCGACCGCGGCTGCTACAATGAGCAGTTCTTC. As protein: CASSFADRGCYNEQFF.

This clonotype has at least ten counts. The chain recombines TRBV7-8 with TRBJ2-1; no reliable D call. The CDR3 sequence is 12 residues long. Germline-derived CDR1 and CDR2 are SGHVS and FQNEAQ. Trimming left V 4 bases short and J 4 bases short, with 5 bases between. CDR3 nucleotide sequence: TGTGCCAGCAGCTCGAGGTACAATGAGCAGTTCTTC. Its protein is CASSSRYNEQFF.

This chain uses TRBV5-6 with TRBJ2-5; a weak D match, TRBD1 (5 bases). CDR1 and CDR2 (germline): SGHDT, YYEEEE. The CDR3 is made up of 14 amino acids. V gave up 2 bases and J gave up 0 bases, with 8 bases separating them. This CDR3 reads CASSFGHNQETQYF. The DNA for the CDR3 is TGTGCCAGCAGCTTCGGACACAACCAAGAGACCCAGTACTTC.